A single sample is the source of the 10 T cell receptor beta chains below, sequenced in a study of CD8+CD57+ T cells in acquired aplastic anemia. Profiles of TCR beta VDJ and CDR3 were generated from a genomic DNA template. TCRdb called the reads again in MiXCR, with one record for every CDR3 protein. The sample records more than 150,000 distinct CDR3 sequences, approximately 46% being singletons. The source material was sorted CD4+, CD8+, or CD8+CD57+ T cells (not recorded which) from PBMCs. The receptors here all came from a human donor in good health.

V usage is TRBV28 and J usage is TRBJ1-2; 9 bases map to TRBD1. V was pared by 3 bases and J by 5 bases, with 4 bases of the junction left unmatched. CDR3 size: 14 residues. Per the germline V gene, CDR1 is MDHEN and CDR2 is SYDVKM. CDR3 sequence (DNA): TGTGCCAGCAGTTTGGGGGACAGGGCTTATGGCTACACCTTC. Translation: CASSLGDRAYGYTF.

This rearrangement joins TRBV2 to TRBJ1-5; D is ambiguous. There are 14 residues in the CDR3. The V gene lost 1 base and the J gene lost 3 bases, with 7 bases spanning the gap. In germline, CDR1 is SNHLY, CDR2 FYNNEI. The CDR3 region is CASSEGNNNQPQHF. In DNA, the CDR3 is TGTGCCAGCAGTGAAGGCAACAACAATCAGCCCCAGCATTTT.

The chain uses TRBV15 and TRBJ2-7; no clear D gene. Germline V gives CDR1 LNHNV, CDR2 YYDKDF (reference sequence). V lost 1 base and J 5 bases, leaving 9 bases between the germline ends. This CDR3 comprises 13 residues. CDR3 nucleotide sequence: TGTGCCACCAGCAGAGCCCTACCGGACGAGCAGTACTTC. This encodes CATSRALPDEQYF. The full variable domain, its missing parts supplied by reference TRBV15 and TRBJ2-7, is DAMVIQNPRYQVTQFGKPVTLSCSQTLNHNVMYWYQQKSSQAPKLLFHYYDKDFNNEADTPDNFQSRRPNTSFCFLDIRSPGLGDTAMYLCATSRALPDEQYFGPGTRLTVT.

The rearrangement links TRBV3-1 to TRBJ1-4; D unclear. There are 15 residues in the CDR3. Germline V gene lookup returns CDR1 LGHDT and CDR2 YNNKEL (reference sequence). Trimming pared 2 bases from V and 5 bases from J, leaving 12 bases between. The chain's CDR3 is CASSQKIGGNEKLFF. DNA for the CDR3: TGTGCCAGCAGCCAAAAAATAGGCGGAAATGAAAAACTGTTTTTT.

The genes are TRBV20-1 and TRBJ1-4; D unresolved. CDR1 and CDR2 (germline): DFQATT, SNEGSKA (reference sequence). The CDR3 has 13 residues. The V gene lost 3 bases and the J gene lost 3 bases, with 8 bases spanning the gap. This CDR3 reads CSASERSNEKLFF. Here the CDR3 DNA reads TGCAGTGCTAGTGAGAGGTCTAATGAAAAACTGTTTTTT.

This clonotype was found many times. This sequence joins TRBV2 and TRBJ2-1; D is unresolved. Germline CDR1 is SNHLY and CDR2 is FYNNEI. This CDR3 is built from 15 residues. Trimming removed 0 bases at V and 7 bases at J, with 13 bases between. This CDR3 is CASSEAPGFNNEQFF. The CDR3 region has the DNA TGTGCCAGCAGTGAAGCGCCCGGGTTCAATAATGAGCAGTTCTTC.

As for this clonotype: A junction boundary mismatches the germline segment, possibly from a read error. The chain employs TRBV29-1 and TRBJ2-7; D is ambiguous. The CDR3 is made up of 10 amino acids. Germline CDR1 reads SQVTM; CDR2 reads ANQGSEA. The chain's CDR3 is CSVGPGEINF. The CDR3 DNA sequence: TGCAGCGTCGGCCCCGGTGAAATCAACTTC.

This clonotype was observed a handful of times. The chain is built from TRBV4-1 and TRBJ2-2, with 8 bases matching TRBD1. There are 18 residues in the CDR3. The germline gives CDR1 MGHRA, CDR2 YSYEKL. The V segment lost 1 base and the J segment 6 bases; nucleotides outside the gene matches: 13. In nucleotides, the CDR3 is TGCGCCAGCAGCCAAGTTAACAGGGGGTATGGGGCTGCCGGGGAGCTGTTTTTT. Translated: CASSQVNRGYGAAGELFF.

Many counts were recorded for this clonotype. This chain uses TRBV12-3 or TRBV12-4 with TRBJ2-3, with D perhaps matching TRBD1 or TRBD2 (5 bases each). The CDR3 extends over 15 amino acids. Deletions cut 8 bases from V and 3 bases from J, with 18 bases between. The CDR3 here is CASASGGTTTDTQYF. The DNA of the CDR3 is TGTGCCAGCGCCTCTGGTGGGACGACGACAGATACGCAGTATTTT.

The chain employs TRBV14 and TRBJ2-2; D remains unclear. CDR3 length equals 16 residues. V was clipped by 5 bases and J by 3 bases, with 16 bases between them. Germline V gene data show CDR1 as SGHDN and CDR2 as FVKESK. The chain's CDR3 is CASSSRQRRYTGELFF. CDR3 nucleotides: TGTGCCAGCAGCTCCCGCCAGCGACGGTACACCGGGGAGCTGTTTTTT.